A single sample gave rise to the 18 T cell receptor beta chains below, sequenced in a study of T cells after yellow fever vaccination (dated by TCRdb to about 2019). According to the study, the label for this sample's treatment or condition signals: live attenuated yellow fever vaccine strain. Library construction relied on 5' RACE. Instrument used: Illumina NovaSeq 6000. TCRdb's own reprocessing of the public reads used fastp at Q25 and MiXCR and kept productive beta chains. Under each unique CDR3 protein, matching rows form one entry showing the most common genes and DNA. The sample table shows 300,000 or so distinct CDR3 sequences, and 3.5% to 4.5% are seen once. The top ten hold approximately 24% of the sample. This sample comprised PBMCs, obtained 5 days after the yellow fever booster vaccination. All receptors derive from a man between 18 and 35 years old who received the YFV17D yellow fever vaccine.

This clonotype turned up a few times. One end of the junction does not line up with germline, which may come from a read error. The CDR3: CASSLSRDRDEKLFF. The CDR3 nucleotides are TGTGCTAGCAGCTTATCCCGGGACAGGGATGAAAAACTGTTTTTT. V and J are TRBV7-7 and TRBJ1-4; 9 bases fit TRBD1. This CDR3 spans 15 amino acids. CDR1 is SSHAT and CDR2 is FNYEAQ in the germline V gene (reference sequence).

The chain links TRBV6-5 to TRBJ1-1; 9 bases align to TRBD1. Germline V CDR1 and CDR2: MNHEY, SVGAGI. The CDR3 is made up of 16 amino acids. With 2 bases clipped from V and 2 bases from J, the junction kept 6 bases outside the gene matches. CDR3 in amino acids: CASSYAYRGPNTEAFF. The CDR3 DNA reads TGTGCCAGCAGTTACGCATACAGGGGGCCAAACACTGAAGCTTTCTTT.

This clonotype appeared a few times. This chain uses TRBV5-4 with TRBJ2-2; possible D gene TRBD1, 6 bases. Per the germline V gene, CDR1 is SGHNT and CDR2 is YYREEE (reference sequence). Trimming left V 0 bases short and J 6 bases short, with 15 bases between. The CDR3 length is 16 residues. CDR3 sequence (DNA): TGTGCCAGCAGCTTGGGACAGGACAGTTGGGCCGGGGAGCTGTTTTTT. It codes for CASSLGQDSWAGELFF.

The chain is built from TRBV5-1 and TRBJ2-7; possible D gene TRBD1, 5 bases. Trimming removed 0 bases from V and 5 bases from J, with 12 bases in between. Germline-derived CDR1 and CDR2 are SGHRS and YFSETQ. The CDR3 loop spans 14 amino acids. CDR3 region: CASSLGGPSHEQYF. The CDR3 DNA follows: TGCGCCAGCAGCTTGGGGGGCCCGTCCCACGAGCAGTACTTC.

The V call is TRBV28, the J call TRBJ1-1, with D possibly TRBD1 on 5 matching bases. V lost 3 bases and J 4 bases, leaving 12 bases between the germline ends. The CDR3 loop spans 14 amino acids. Germline loops: CDR1 MDHEN, CDR2 SYDVKM. CDR3 nucleotide sequence: TGTGCCAGCAGTTTCTTACGGGGGGGCACTGAAGCTTTCTTT. Residues: CASSFLRGGTEAFF.

This chain uses TRBV9 with TRBJ1-5, with D possibly being TRBD1 (5 bases). The germline gives CDR1 SGDLS, CDR2 YYNGEE. Deletions cut 3 bases from V and 5 bases from J, with 15 bases between. The CDR3 consists of 15 residues. CDR3 coding DNA: TGTGCCAGCAGCGCCGCGCCGGACACCTATCAGCCCCAGCATTTT. The encoded protein is CASSAAPDTYQPQHF.

The CDR3 nucleotides are TGCGCCAGCAGCTTGAGATGGGGACAATCAGACGAGCAGTACTTC. It specifies CASSLRWGQSDEQYF. The chain uses TRBV5-1 and TRBJ2-7; possible D gene TRBD1, 6 bases. Looked up from germline, CDR1 is SGHRS and CDR2 is YFSETQ. This CDR3 contains 15 residues. Trimming shortened V by 1 base and J by 5 bases, and 16 bases separated the two germline ends.

This clonotype has a handful of counts. The chain links TRBV20-1 to TRBJ2-7, with 7 bases that match TRBD1. Germline assignment: CDR1 DFQATT and CDR2 SNEGSKA (reference sequence). V was clipped by 0 bases and J by 3 bases; unmatched bases: 8. The CDR3 totals 15 residues. CDR3 DNA: TGCAGTGCTAGAGATCGAGACAGGGATATCTACGAGCAGTACTTC. This sequence encodes CSARDRDRDIYEQYF.

This clonotype was seen more than once but under ten times. The genes are TRBV7-9 and TRBJ2-1; the D is unclear. Trimming removed 5 bases at V and 6 bases at J, with 17 bases between. This CDR3 comprises 15 residues. The V gene's germline CDR1 is SEHNR and CDR2 FQNEAQ (reference sequence). This CDR3 is CASSLVASTANEQFF. The CDR3 DNA is TGTGCCAGCAGCCTAGTTGCTAGTACCGCCAATGAGCAGTTCTTC.

This clonotype was counted a few times. V is TRBV5-1 and J is TRBJ1-5; D is unclear. Germline V gene lookup returns CDR1 SGHRS and CDR2 YFSETQ. This CDR3 is 15 amino acids long. The V end lost 4 bases, the J end lost 4 bases, and 15 bases lay between the germline ends. For the CDR3, the DNA is TGCGCCAGCAGCATTGGAACTCTGGAGAATCAGCCCCAGCATTTT. Amino acids: CASSIGTLENQPQHF.

The rearrangement links TRBV27 to TRBJ1-6; D is perhaps TRBD1 (6 bases). The V end lost 7 bases, the J end lost 7 bases, and 11 bases lay between the germline ends. CDR3 length equals 13 residues. Germline CDR1 is MNHEY and CDR2 is SMNVEV (reference sequence). CDR3 sequence: CASTTGKNSPLHF. For the CDR3, the DNA is TGTGCCAGCACCACAGGGAAAAATTCACCCCTCCACTTT.

This clonotype showed up many times. This chain joins TRBV7-9 and TRBJ2-3; possibly TRBD1 or TRBD2 for D (6 bases each). Germline V lookup: CDR1 SEHNR, CDR2 FQNEAQ (reference sequence). The V end was cut by 1 base, the J end by 2 bases, with 10 bases between. The CDR3 covers 15 residues. The CDR3 here is CASSLGGAFTDTQYF. The DNA for the CDR3 is TGTGCCAGCAGCTTAGGGGGGGCATTCACAGATACGCAGTATTTT.

This clonotype was observed a few times. The J gene is TRBJ1-2, the V gene TRBV7-8, with D uncertain. Germline values: CDR1 SGHVS, CDR2 FQNEAQ. V was pared by 2 bases and J by 6 bases, with 19 bases between. The CDR3 contains 16 residues. The CDR3 protein is CASSLPPTATKDGYTF. CDR3 in DNA: TGTGCCAGCAGCTTACCTCCGACCGCCACGAAGGATGGCTACACCTTC. The full variable domain, with the rest looked up from reference TRBV7-8 and TRBJ1-2, is GAGVSQSPRYKVAKRGQDVALRCDPISGHVSLFWYQQALGQGPEFLTYFQNEAQLDKSGLPSDRFFAERPEGSVSTLKIQRTQQEDSAVYLCASSLPPTATKDGYTFGSGTRLTVV.

The J gene is TRBJ2-3, the V gene TRBV5-1; D may be TRBD1 or TRBD2 (5 bases each). CDR3 length equals 15 residues. Germline CDR1 is SGHRS and CDR2 is YFSETQ. The ends were cut back, 0 bases at V and 6 bases at J, with 14 bases in the middle. The CDR3, as DNA: TGCGCCAGCAGCTTGGAGAGGGGAGCCCGGGATACGCAGTATTTT. Protein product: CASSLERGARDTQYF.

This rearrangement joins TRBV10-2 to TRBJ1-5, with D possibly being TRBD1 (6 bases). Trimming took 6 bases from V and 6 from J, leaving 12 bases between them. The CDR3 extends over 13 amino acids. The germline V gene has CDR1 WSHSY and CDR2 SAAADI. CDR3: CASRAAGAQPQHF. In DNA form, the CDR3 reads TGCGCCAGCAGGGCAGCGGGGGCTCAGCCCCAGCATTTT.

The chain joins TRBV6-5 to TRBJ2-7, with D tentatively TRBD2 (7 bases). V lost 0 bases and J lost 12, with 15 bases in between. This CDR3 contains 13 residues. Germline V gene sequence: CDR1 MNHEY, CDR2 SVGAGI. The CDR3 DNA reads TGTGCCAGCAGTTACTCGGGGGGGCACGGGCTGTACGTC. Amino acids: CASSYSGGHGLYV.

The chain couples TRBV6-2 or TRBV6-3 to TRBJ2-5, with a tentative D call TRBD1 (5 bases). Germline values: CDR1 MNHEY, CDR2 SVGEGT. CDR3 length: 14 amino acids. V was cut by 5 bases and J by 4 bases, with 14 bases left in between. This chain's CDR3 is CASSRRQGIETQYF. The CDR3 DNA is TGTGCCAGCAGTAGACGTCAGGGTATAGAGACCCAGTACTTC.

The sample holds a few counts of this clonotype. The rearrangement joins TRBV7-8 to TRBJ1-2; D unclear. CDR1 SGHVS and CDR2 FQNEAQ come from the germline V gene. Trimming removed 1 base from V and 8 bases from J, with 11 bases in between. The CDR3 loop spans 13 amino acids. The CDR3 is CASSLDRAEGYTF. CDR3 coding DNA: TGTGCCAGCAGCTTAGATAGGGCTGAAGGCTACACCTTC. Full variable domain (rest looked up from reference TRBV7-8 and TRBJ1-2): GAGVSQSPRYKVAKRGQDVALRCDPISGHVSLFWYQQALGQGPEFLTYFQNEAQLDKSGLPSDRFFAERPEGSVSTLKIQRTQQEDSAVYLCASSLDRAEGYTFGSGTRLTVV.